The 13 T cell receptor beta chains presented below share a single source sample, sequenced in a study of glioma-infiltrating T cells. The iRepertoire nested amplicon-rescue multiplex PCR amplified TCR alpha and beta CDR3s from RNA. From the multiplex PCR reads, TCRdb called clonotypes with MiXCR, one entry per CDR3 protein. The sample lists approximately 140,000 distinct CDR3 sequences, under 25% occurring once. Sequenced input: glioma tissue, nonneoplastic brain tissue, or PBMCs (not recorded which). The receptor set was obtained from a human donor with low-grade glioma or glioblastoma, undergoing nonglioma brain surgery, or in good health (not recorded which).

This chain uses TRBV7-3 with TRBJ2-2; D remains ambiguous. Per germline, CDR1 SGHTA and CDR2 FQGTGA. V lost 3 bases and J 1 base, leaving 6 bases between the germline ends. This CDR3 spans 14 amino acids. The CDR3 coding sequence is TGTGCCAGCAGCTTCCTCGGGAACACCGGGGAGCTGTTTTTT. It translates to CASSFLGNTGELFF.

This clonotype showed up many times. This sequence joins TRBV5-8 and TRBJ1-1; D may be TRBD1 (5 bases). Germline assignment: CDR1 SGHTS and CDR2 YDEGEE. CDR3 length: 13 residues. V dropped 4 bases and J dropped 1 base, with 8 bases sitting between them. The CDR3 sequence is CASSETANTEAFF. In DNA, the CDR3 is TGTGCCAGCAGCGAGACAGCGAACACTGAAGCTTTCTTT.

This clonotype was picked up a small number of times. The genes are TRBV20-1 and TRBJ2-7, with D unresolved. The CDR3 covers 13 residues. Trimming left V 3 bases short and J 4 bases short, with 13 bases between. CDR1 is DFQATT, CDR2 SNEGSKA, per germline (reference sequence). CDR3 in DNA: TGCAGTGCTAGGGGCCTGAGAGGATACGAGCAGTACGTC. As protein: CSARGLRGYEQYV.

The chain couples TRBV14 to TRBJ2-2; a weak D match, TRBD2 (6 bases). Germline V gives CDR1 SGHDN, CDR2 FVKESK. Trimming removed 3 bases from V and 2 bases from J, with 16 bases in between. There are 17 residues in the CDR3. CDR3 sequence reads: CASSQPTSSDNTGELFF. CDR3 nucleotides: TGTGCCAGCAGCCAGCCAACTAGCAGCGATAACACCGGGGAGCTGTTTTTT.

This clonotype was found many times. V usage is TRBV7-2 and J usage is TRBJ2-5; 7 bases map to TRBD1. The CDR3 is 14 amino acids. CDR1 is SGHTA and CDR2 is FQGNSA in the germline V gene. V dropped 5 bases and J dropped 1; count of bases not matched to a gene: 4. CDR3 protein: CASSRRTGQETQYF. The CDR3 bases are TGTGCCAGCAGCCGCCGGACAGGCCAAGAGACCCAGTACTTC. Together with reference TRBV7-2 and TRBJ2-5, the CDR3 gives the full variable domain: GAGVSQSPSNKVTEKGKDVELRCDPISGHTALYWYRQSLGQGLEFLIYFQGNSAPDKSGLPSDRFSAERTGGSVSTLTIQRTQQEDSAVYLCASSRRTGQETQYFGPGTRLLVL.

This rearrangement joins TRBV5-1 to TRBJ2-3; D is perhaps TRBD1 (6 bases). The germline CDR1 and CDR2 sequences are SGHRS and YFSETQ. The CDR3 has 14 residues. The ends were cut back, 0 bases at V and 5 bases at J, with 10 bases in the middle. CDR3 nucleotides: TGCGCCAGCAGCTTGGACAGGGCCAAAGATACGCAGTATTTT. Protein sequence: CASSLDRAKDTQYF.

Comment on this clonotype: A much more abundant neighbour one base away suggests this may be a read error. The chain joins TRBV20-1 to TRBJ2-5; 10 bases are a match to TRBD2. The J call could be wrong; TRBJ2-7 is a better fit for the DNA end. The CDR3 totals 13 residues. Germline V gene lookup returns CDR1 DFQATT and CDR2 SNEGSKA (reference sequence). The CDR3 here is CSALAGSSYEQYF. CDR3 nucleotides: TGCAGTGCACTAGCGGGATCTTCCTACGAGCAGTACTTC.

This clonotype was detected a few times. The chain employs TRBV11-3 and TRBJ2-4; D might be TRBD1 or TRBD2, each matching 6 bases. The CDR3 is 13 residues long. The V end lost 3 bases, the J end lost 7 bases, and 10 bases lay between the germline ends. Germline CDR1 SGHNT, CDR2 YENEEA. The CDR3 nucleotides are TGTGCCAGCAGCTTTGGGGGGCTGAACATTCAGTACTTC. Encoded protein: CASSFGGLNIQYF.

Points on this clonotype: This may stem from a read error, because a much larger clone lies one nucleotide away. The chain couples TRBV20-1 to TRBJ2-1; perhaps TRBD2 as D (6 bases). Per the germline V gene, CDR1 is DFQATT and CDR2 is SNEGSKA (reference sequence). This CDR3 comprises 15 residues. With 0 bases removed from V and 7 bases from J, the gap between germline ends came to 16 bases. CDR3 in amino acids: CSARDTLARFNEQFF. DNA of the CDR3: TGCAGTGCTAGAGATACGCTAGCGAGGTTTAATGAGCAGTTCTTC.

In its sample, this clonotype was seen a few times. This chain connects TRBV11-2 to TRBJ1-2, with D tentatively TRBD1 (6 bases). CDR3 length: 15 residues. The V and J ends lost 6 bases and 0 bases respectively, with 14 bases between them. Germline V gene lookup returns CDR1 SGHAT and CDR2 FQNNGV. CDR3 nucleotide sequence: TGTGCCAGCAGACCAGCCTGGACAGCTAACTATGGCTACACCTTC. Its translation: CASRPAWTANYGYTF.

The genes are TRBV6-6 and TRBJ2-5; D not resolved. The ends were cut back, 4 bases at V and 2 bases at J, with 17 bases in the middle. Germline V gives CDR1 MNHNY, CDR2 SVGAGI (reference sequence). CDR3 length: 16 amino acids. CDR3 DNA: TGTGCCAGCAGTTCCAATCGTCGGTCCCCACAAGAGACCCAGTACTTC. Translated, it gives CASSSNRRSPQETQYF.

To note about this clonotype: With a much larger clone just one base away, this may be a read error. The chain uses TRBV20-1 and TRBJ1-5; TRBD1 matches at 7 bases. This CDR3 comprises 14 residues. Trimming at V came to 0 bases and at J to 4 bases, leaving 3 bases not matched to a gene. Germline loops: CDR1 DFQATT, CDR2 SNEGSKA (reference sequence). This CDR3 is CSARDSGGNQPQHF. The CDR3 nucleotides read TGCAGTGCTAGAGACTCAGGGGGAAATCAGCCCCAGCATTTT.

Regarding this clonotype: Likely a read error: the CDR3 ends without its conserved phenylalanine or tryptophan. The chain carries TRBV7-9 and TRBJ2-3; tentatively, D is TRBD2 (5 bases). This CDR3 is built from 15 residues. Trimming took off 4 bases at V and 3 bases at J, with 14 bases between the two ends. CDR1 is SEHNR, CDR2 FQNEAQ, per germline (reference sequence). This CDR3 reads CASSSRAPVTDTQYC. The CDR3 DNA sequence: TGTGCCAGCAGCTCGCGGGCCCCGGTTACAGATACGCAGTATTGT.